The 18 T cell receptor beta chains in this list originate from one sample, sequenced in a study of T-cell memory formation after mild COVID-19. One entry per CDR3 protein results from TCRdb running MiXCR on the 5' RACE reads. The sample records approximately 480,000 distinct CDR3 sequences, approximately 18% being singletons. Sequenced sample: PBMCs or a T cell subset sorted from them (not recorded which). Receptors were obtained from an adult woman who had mild COVID-19 (a few samples of this study predate the infection). Cell type and time point are not known.

The chain couples TRBV5-1 to TRBJ1-5, with a weak D call TRBD1 (5 bases). Germline CDR1 and CDR2: SGHRS and YFSETQ. The CDR3 sequence is 16 residues long. The germline V and J ends were trimmed by 4 bases and 0 bases, with 14 bases remaining between them. The CDR3 here is CASSPIPGVSNQPQHF. As DNA, the CDR3 is TGCGCCAGCAGCCCCATCCCGGGGGTTAGCAATCAGCCCCAGCATTTT.

This clonotype showed up just a few times. The J gene is TRBJ2-7, the V gene TRBV6-1, with 7 bases aligning to TRBD1. After removal of 4 bases from V and 2 bases from J, the junction contained 5 bases not matched to a gene. The CDR3 is made up of 14 amino acids. The V gene's germline CDR1 is MNHNS and CDR2 SASEGT. This CDR3 is CASSAGTETYEQYF. CDR3 nucleotide sequence: TGTGCCAGCAGTGCCGGGACAGAGACCTACGAGCAGTACTTC.

This clonotype was detected a few times. The chain joins TRBV20-1 to TRBJ2-3; 10 bases agree with TRBD2. The CDR3 totals 17 residues. Germline assignment: CDR1 DFQATT and CDR2 SNEGSKA (reference sequence). The ends lost 6 bases at V and 2 bases at J; junction bases unmatched: 14. The CDR3 loop is CSAPRTSGLLLTDTQYF. In DNA form, the CDR3 reads TGCAGTGCCCCCCGGACTAGCGGCCTTCTACTCACAGATACGCAGTATTTT.

This clonotype was observed a few times. The CDR3 DNA is TGTGCCAGCAGTTTATCCTTGGACGATAGAAGCTCCTACGAGCAGTACTTC. Protein product: CASSLSLDDRSSYEQYF. The chain uses TRBV27 and TRBJ2-7; no clear D gene. This CDR3 contains 17 residues. Germline V lookup: CDR1 MNHEY, CDR2 SMNVEV (reference sequence). V gave up 0 bases and J gave up 0 bases, with 15 bases separating them.

The chain employs TRBV11-2 and TRBJ1-4; 9 nucleotides line up with TRBD1. The CDR3 runs to 15 residues. Germline V gene data show CDR1 as SGHAT and CDR2 as FQNNGV. The J segment lost 7 bases and the V segment lost 6 bases, leaving 9 bases of the junction unmatched. This chain's CDR3 is CASRFTGGGGEKLFF. CDR3 sequence (DNA): TGTGCCAGCAGATTTACAGGGGGCGGCGGTGAAAAACTGTTTTTT.

This clonotype was found a few times. The V call is TRBV7-9, the J call TRBJ1-2; maybe TRBD1 (6 bases). There are 15 residues in the CDR3. From germline, CDR1 is SEHNR and CDR2 FQNEAQ (reference sequence). Trimming removed 8 bases from V and 4 bases from J, with 20 bases in between. The DNA for the CDR3 is TGTGCCAGCCTGGCTACGGCAGGGGCTGGCTATGGCTACACCTTC. It is translated as CASLATAGAGYGYTF.

The V gene is TRBV2, the J gene TRBJ1-2; 7 nucleotides agree with TRBD1. Germline V gene sequence: CDR1 SNHLY, CDR2 FYNNEI. The CDR3 length is 16 residues. V dropped 6 bases and J dropped 2; count of bases not matched to a gene: 12. CDR3 sequence: CASSDLAARGNYGYTF. CDR3 nucleotides: TGTGCCAGCAGCGACCTTGCGGCCAGGGGGAACTATGGCTACACCTTC.

This clonotype was seen only a few times. The DNA for the CDR3 is TGTGCCAGCAGCTCCCTTTATCAGCCCCAGCATTTT. The encoded protein is CASSSLYQPQHF. This chain joins TRBV5-6 and TRBJ1-5; D is undetermined. The V end was cut by 3 bases, the J end by 5 bases, with 6 bases between. Germline CDR1 reads SGHDT; CDR2 reads YYEEEE. The CDR3 spans 12 residues.

This clonotype was recorded at least ten times. The genes are TRBV20-1 and TRBJ2-5; D uncertain. This CDR3 region has 14 residues. V shed 3 bases and J shed 1 base, with 12 bases lying between them. The germline gives CDR1 DFQATT, CDR2 SNEGSKA (reference sequence). CDR3 sequence: CSARVVVSQETQYF. CDR3 sequence (DNA): TGCAGTGCTAGGGTTGTTGTTAGCCAAGAGACCCAGTACTTC.

The chain has TRBV20-1 and TRBJ2-5; TRBD1 aligns across 11 bases. The germline V gene has CDR1 DFQATT and CDR2 SNEGSKA (reference sequence). The V and J ends lost 6 bases and 1 base, in that order; junction bases with no gene match: 4. The CDR3 contains 14 residues. The CDR3 sequence is CSARTGGPQETQYF. The CDR3 DNA is TGCAGTGCAAGGACAGGGGGCCCCCAAGAGACCCAGTACTTC.

This clonotype occurred a few times. This rearrangement joins TRBV5-1 to TRBJ1-2, with 8 bases lining up with TRBD1. V dropped 0 bases and J dropped 6; count of bases not matched to a gene: 7. The CDR3 length is 15 residues. Germline V gene sequence: CDR1 SGHRS, CDR2 YFSETQ. The DNA for the CDR3 is TGCGCCAGCAGCTTGGATAGGACAGGGATCAATGGCTACACCTTC. Translation gives CASSLDRTGINGYTF.

CDR3 in amino acids: CASSSQRGLNYGYTF. In nucleotides, the CDR3 is TGTGCCAGCAGTTCCCAGAGGGGGCTTAACTATGGCTACACCTTC. This sequence joins TRBV2 and TRBJ1-2; 7 nucleotides match TRBD1. CDR3 length: 15 residues. V was pared by 5 bases and J by 1 base, with 7 bases of the junction left unmatched. The germline V gene has CDR1 SNHLY and CDR2 FYNNEI. The whole variable domain, remainder taken from reference TRBV2 and TRBJ1-2, is EPEVTQTPSHQVTQMGQEVILRCVPISNHLYFYWYRQILGQKVEFLVSFYNNEISEKSEIFDDQFSVERPDGSNFTLKIRSTKLEDSAMYFCASSSQRGLNYGYTFGSGTRLTVV.

The chain combines TRBV24-1 with TRBJ2-1; D not resolved. The CDR3 sequence is 15 residues long. The V end was cut by 1 base, the J end by 2 bases, with 8 bases between. The germline V gene encodes CDR1 KGHDR and CDR2 SFDVKD. CDR3 loop: CATSDLNEAYNEQFF. Here the CDR3 DNA reads TGTGCCACCAGTGATTTAAACGAGGCCTACAATGAGCAGTTCTTC.

This clonotype was seen a few times. The chain uses TRBV5-1 and TRBJ2-7; the D gene is possibly TRBD1 (6 bases). Germline V gene lookup returns CDR1 SGHRS and CDR2 YFSETQ. Trimming left V 1 base short and J 3 bases short, with 11 bases between. The CDR3 has 14 residues. The CDR3 here is CASSLTGKGYEQYF. CDR3 DNA sequence: TGCGCCAGCAGCTTGACAGGGAAAGGCTACGAGCAGTACTTC.

The rearrangement uses TRBV20-1 and TRBJ1-1; D remains unclear. Germline CDR1 and CDR2: DFQATT and SNEGSKA (reference sequence). V was clipped by 5 bases and J by 0 bases, with 10 bases between them. This CDR3 contains 13 residues. CDR3 loop: CSAAPSLNTEAFF. DNA for the CDR3: TGCAGTGCTGCTCCATCCCTGAACACTGAAGCTTTCTTT.

This clonotype appeared once. The V gene is TRBV7-2, the J gene TRBJ1-3; TRBD1 matches at 8 bases. Trimming removed 5 bases from V and 2 bases from J; junction bases left unmatched: 5. The CDR3 sequence is 15 residues long. Per germline, CDR1 SGHTA and CDR2 FQGNSA. CDR3 sequence: CASSPRTGTGNTIYF. CDR3 nucleotide sequence: TGTGCCAGCAGCCCACGGACAGGGACTGGAAACACCATATATTTT.

J is TRBJ2-7 and V is TRBV19; 9 positions agree with TRBD2. V lost 2 bases to trimming and J lost 3 bases; unmatched junction nucleotides: 2. The CDR3 sequence is 14 residues long. The germline V gene encodes CDR1 LNHDA and CDR2 SQIVND (reference sequence). In DNA form, the CDR3 reads TGTGCCAGTAGTATACATAGCGGGAGCTACGAGCAGTACTTC. Its protein is CASSIHSGSYEQYF.

This clonotype was counted only a few times. The V gene is TRBV7-9, the J gene TRBJ2-7; 7 bases map to TRBD1. The CDR3 has 16 residues. The V gene's germline CDR1 is SEHNR and CDR2 FQNEAQ (reference sequence). V lost 5 bases, J lost 1 base, and 11 bases stayed unmatched. Here the CDR3 reads CASSHTDREISYEQYF. The CDR3, as DNA: TGTGCCAGCAGCCATACCGACAGGGAAATATCCTACGAGCAGTACTTC.